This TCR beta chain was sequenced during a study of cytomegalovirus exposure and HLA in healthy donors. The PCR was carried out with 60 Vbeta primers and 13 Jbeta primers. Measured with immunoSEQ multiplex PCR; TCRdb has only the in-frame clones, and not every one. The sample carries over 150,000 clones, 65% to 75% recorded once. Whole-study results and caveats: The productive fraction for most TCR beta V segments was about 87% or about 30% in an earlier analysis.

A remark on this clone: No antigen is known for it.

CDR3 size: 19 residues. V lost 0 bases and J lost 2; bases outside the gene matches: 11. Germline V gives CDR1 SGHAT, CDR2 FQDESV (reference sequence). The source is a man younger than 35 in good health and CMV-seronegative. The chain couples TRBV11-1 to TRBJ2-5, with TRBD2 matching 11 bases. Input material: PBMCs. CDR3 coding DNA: TGTGCCAGCAGCTTAGCGAGAACTAGCGGGGGCACACCACAAGAGACCCAGTACTTC. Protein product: CASSLARTSGGTPQETQYF.